This entry lists 20 T cell receptor beta chains sequenced from one sample in a study of T cells in localized non-small cell lung cancer. Only in-frame clones appear in the TCRdb table, and some are missing; sequencing was by immunoSEQ multiplex PCR. The sample records around 4,600 clones, approximately 30% being singletons. This sample comprised lung tumor tissue, obtained before any cancer treatment. The receptors derive from a man aged 35-75 years with stage III squamous cell lung carcinoma.

The chain has TRBV6-8 and TRBJ2-1; D is uncertain. The V end was cut by 0 bases, the J end by 7 bases, with 4 bases between. The CDR3 runs 12 residues. In germline, CDR1 is MNHGY, CDR2 SAAAGT. CDR3 protein: CASSYSWNEQFF. CDR3 nucleotide sequence: TGTGCCAGCAGTTACTCTTGGAATGAGCAGTTCTTC.

V gene TRBV28 combines with J gene TRBJ2-7; D is possibly TRBD1 (5 bases). The V and J ends lost 2 bases and 2 bases respectively, with 13 bases between them. Per the germline V gene, CDR1 is MDHEN and CDR2 is SYDVKM. The CDR3 is 15 amino acids. CDR3 DNA sequence: TGTGCCAGCAGTTTAATCCCCGACAGTGCCTACGAGCAGTACTTC. This translates into CASSLIPDSAYEQYF.

The table lists this clone with a few counts. This chain joins TRBV18 and TRBJ1-1; D is possibly TRBD1 (6 bases). CDR1 and CDR2 (germline): KGHSH, LQKENI. The CDR3 is 15 residues long. V was trimmed by 7 bases and J by 0 bases, leaving 15 bases between them. The CDR3, as DNA: TGTGCCAGCTTTCCACGACAGGCCTTGAACACTGAAGCTTTCTTT. Its protein is CASFPRQALNTEAFF.

The table lists this clone with a few counts. The chain couples TRBV18 to TRBJ2-7, with D hard to call. This CDR3 has 12 amino acids. V lost 6 bases, J lost 5 bases, and 11 bases lay in between. Looked up from germline, CDR1 is KGHSH and CDR2 is LQKENI. The CDR3 DNA sequence: TGTGCCAGCTCCTCCCTGGGGAACGAGCAGTACTTC. Encoded protein: CASSSLGNEQYF. Supplemented by reference TRBV18 and TRBJ2-7, the full variable domain reads NAGVMQNPRHLVRRRGQEARLRCSPMKGHSHVYWYRQLPEEGLKFMVYLQKENIIDESGMPKERFSAEFPKEGPSILRIQQVVRGDSAAYFCASSSLGNEQYFGPGTRLTVT.

This clone was observed a single time. The chain joins TRBV19 to TRBJ1-6; possibly TRBD1 for D (5 bases). The CDR3 is 16 residues long. V was pared by 3 bases and J by 5 bases, with 14 bases between. Germline loops: CDR1 LNHDA, CDR2 SQIVND (reference sequence). CDR3 protein: CASSISQGGHNSPLHF. The CDR3 DNA reads TGTGCCAGTAGTATCTCGCAGGGAGGTCATAATTCACCCCTCCACTTT.

The chain recombines TRBV30 with TRBJ1-3; possibly TRBD1 for D (5 bases). CDR3 length equals 13 residues. V gave up 4 bases and J gave up 2 bases, with 9 bases separating them. CDR1 GTSNPN and CDR2 SVGIG come from the germline V gene (reference sequence). The CDR3 here is CAWMFRAGNTIYF. The CDR3 DNA sequence: TGTGCCTGGATGTTCAGGGCTGGAAACACCATATATTTT.

This clone was found a few times. V is TRBV6-8 and J is TRBJ1-1; unclear D gene. V lost 5 bases and J lost 2, with 15 bases in between. In germline, CDR1 is MNHGY, CDR2 SAAAGT. This CDR3 spans 15 amino acids. CDR3 coding DNA: TGTGCCAGCAGTCGAACCGTTGGTTTTAACACTGAAGCTTTCTTT. This gives the protein CASSRTVGFNTEAFF.

This chain uses TRBV11-3 with TRBJ2-7, with 9 bases lining up with TRBD1. CDR3 size: 15 residues. From germline, CDR1 is SGHNT and CDR2 YENEEA. The V gene end was trimmed by 5 bases and the J gene end by 5 bases; junction bases not matched to a gene: 10. The CDR3 loop is CASSERGTGPDEQYF. Written as DNA, the CDR3 is TGTGCCAGCAGCGAAAGGGGGACAGGGCCTGACGAGCAGTACTTC.

By frequency in the sample, this clone is large. The rearrangement joins TRBV6-8 to TRBJ1-5; 8 positions agree with TRBD1. CDR1 and CDR2 (germline): MNHGY, SAAAGT. The V segment lost 7 bases and the J segment 16 bases; nucleotides outside the gene matches: 12. The CDR3 contains 12 residues. Written as DNA, the CDR3 is TGTGCCAGCACCTCAGCCGGACAGGGCAAACATTTT. It codes for CASTSAGQGKHF.

The sample holds a few counts of this clone. The chain joins TRBV11-3 to TRBJ1-1, with D tentatively TRBD1 (5 bases). CDR3 length: 14 residues. Looked up from germline, CDR1 is SGHNT and CDR2 is YENEEA. V lost 4 bases and J 3 bases, leaving 12 bases between the germline ends. CDR3 loop: CASSYRSRDTEAFF. The CDR3 nucleotides read TGTGCCAGCAGCTACCGGTCCAGGGACACTGAAGCTTTCTTT.

The chain is built from TRBV6-8 and TRBJ2-2, with 12 bases matching TRBD2. The germline CDR1 and CDR2 sequences are MNHGY and SAAAGT. The CDR3 spans 19 residues. The V segment lost 2 bases and the J segment 0 bases; nucleotides outside the gene matches: 7. CDR3 coding DNA: TGTGCCAGCAGTTACCCCGCTAGCGGGGGGGTGACGAACACCGGGGAGCTGTTTTTT. Translation gives CASSYPASGGVTNTGELFF.

The rearrangement links TRBV11-3 to TRBJ1-4; 11 positions match TRBD1. CDR1 SGHNT and CDR2 YENEEA come from the germline V gene. V dropped 2 bases and J dropped 6; count of bases not matched to a gene: 14. This CDR3 is 19 amino acids long. Here the CDR3 DNA reads TGTGCCAGCAGCTTAACCTTTATCATGGACAGGGGGCTGGATGAAAAACTGTTTTTT. Translation: CASSLTFIMDRGLDEKLFF.

This clone came up a few times. This rearrangement joins TRBV2 to TRBJ1-1; D might be TRBD1 (5 bases). The germline gives CDR1 SNHLY, CDR2 FYNNEI. V dropped 6 bases and J dropped 6 bases, with 14 bases sitting between them. CDR3 length: 13 amino acids. DNA of the CDR3: TGTGCCAGCAGCAGCAGGGTAACGTCTGAAGCTTTCTTT. Protein product: CASSSRVTSEAFF.

As concerns this clone: Germline is not matched at one junction end, which may reflect a read error. The rearrangement uses TRBV12-5 and TRBJ1-1; no definite D call. CDR1 LGHNT and CDR2 FRNRAP come from the germline V gene. This CDR3 has 12 residues. As DNA, the CDR3 is TGTGCTAATGGTTTGGTACGGACCGAAGCTTTCTTT. Protein: CANGLVRTEAFF.

In this sample, this clone turned up a few times. For the CDR3, the DNA is TGCGCCAGCAGCTTGGGGTTAGGGTCACCCCTCCACTTT. It specifies CASSLGLGSPLHF. This chain connects TRBV23-1 to TRBJ1-6; D ambiguous. TRBV23-1 is given ORF status, its function remaining uncertain. This CDR3 contains 13 residues. V lost 6 bases, J lost 10 bases, and 13 bases lay in between.

The table lists this clone with a few counts. The V gene is TRBV6-8, the J gene TRBJ2-1; weak D call: TRBD2 (7 bases). The CDR3 runs to 13 residues. V was shortened by 7 bases and J by 6 bases, with 13 bases between the two germline ends. Germline lookup yields CDR1 MNHGY and CDR2 SAAAGT. CDR3 region: CASNGGARNEQFF. Here the CDR3 DNA reads TGTGCCAGCAATGGGGGGGCCCGCAATGAGCAGTTCTTC.

The rearrangement joins TRBV9 to TRBJ1-4; D perhaps matches TRBD1 (6 bases). Trimming cost V 5 bases and J 10 bases, with 27 bases left between them. CDR3 length: 17 residues. CDR1 and CDR2 from the germline V gene are SGDLS and YYNGEE. CDR3 amino acids: CASSDALQGIEGGKLFF. CDR3 nucleotides: TGTGCCAGCAGTGATGCATTACAGGGAATAGAGGGGGGAAAACTGTTTTTT.

This chain links TRBV4-1 with TRBJ2-1, with a weak D call TRBD1 (5 bases). The CDR3 has 14 residues. Trimming removed 4 bases at V and 5 bases at J, with 12 bases between. CDR1 is MGHRA and CDR2 is YSYEKL in the germline V gene. In nucleotides, the CDR3 is TGCGCCAGCAGCCGGCCTGACAGAGACAATGAGCAGTTCTTC. This gives the protein CASSRPDRDNEQFF.

This clone came up a few times. A nucleotide was unread or ambiguous, so the corresponding amino acid is written X. DNA for the CDR3: TGTGCCAGCTCACCCATGMACACTGAAGCTTTCTTT. Protein sequence: CASSPMXTEAFF. The chain recombines TRBV18 with TRBJ1-1; D is uncertain. Germline lookup yields CDR1 KGHSH and CDR2 LQKENI. The CDR3 sequence is 12 residues long. Trimming pared 3 bases from V and 3 bases from J, leaving 5 bases between.

J is TRBJ1-1 and V is TRBV23-1; TRBD1 might be the D (5 bases). TRBV23-1 counts as an open reading frame of uncertain function. The CDR3 consists of 14 residues. V was shortened by 6 bases and J by 4 bases, with 15 bases between the two germline ends. In DNA, the CDR3 is TGCGCCAGCAGCCAAGACCCAGGGTCCACTGAAGCTTTCTTT. Its protein is CASSQDPGSTEAFF.